What follows is one TCR beta chain and its context. V was shortened by 7 bases and J by 3 bases, with 14 bases between the two germline ends. CDR3 length: 14 amino acids. CDR1 SGHTS and CDR2 YDEGEE come from the germline V gene. This sample is drawn from a study of blood T cell repertoires in COVID-19. On the study more broadly: The analysed material was cDNA or gDNA that came from T cells, B-cell-depleted T cells, or PBMCs.

In the original processing: Amplified reference gene primers provided the basis for estimating nucleated cell counts. Repertoires were generated with immunoSEQ multiplex PCR, while TCRdb's copy carries only in-frame clones and drops some. The V and J calls and clone size were taken over from that table, and D and trimming were inferred from the DNA. The table shows some 200,000 clones, with 70% to 90% occurring only once. This sequence joins TRBV5-8 and TRBJ2-4; weak D call: TRBD2 (5 bases). Material for sequencing was peripheral blood. The receptor was isolated from a man in his 60s with active or convalescent COVID-19. The CDR3 here is CASGRGLVKNIQYF. CDR3 coding DNA: TGTGCCAGCGGGCGCGGGTTAGTCAAAAACATTCAGTACTTC.